This T cell receptor (beta chain) emerged from a study of cytomegalovirus exposure and HLA in healthy donors. Whole-study findings and limits: In a later analysis, V- and J-gene trimming of beta chains associated with a DCLRE1C missense variant, replicated independently.

A note on this clone: Its target is unknown.

CDR3 length: 15 amino acids. In germline, CDR1 is LNHDA, CDR2 SQIVND (reference sequence). The ends were cut back, 6 bases at V and 0 bases at J, with 12 bases in the middle. PCR was performed using 60 Vbeta and 13 Jbeta primers. TCRdb's copy holds only in-frame clones and misses some; the assay was immunoSEQ multiplex PCR. The sample holds about 100,000 clones; roughly 85% are singletons and the top ten take approximately 2.8%. This TCR was recovered from a woman aged 40-49 years in good health and CMV-seronegative. Sample: PBMCs. This chain uses TRBV19 with TRBJ1-5; no reliable D call. CDR3 nucleotides: TGTGCCAGTAGGCGAGACACGAATAGCAATCAGCCCCAGCATTTT. Translating it yields CASRRDTNSNQPQHF.